A selection of T cell receptor beta chains follows, all from one sample in a study of neurological immune-mediated disorders. TCRdb used MiXCR to reprocess the 5' RACE reads, holding one entry per CDR3 protein. The data hold tens of thousands of distinct CDR3 sequences, with approximately 10% observed a single time. The sequencing sample was made of PBMCs. All receptors derive from a man aged 50 or older in good health. The CDR3 runs from the conserved cysteine through the conserved F or W. A D gene is named only where the DNA matches it firmly. Clone size is shown for a subset of rows, as once, few, many or a class of expanded clone.

V gene	D gene	CDR3 length	clone size	J gene	CDR3 protein	CDR3 DNA
TRBV6-1	NA	15	many	TRBJ1-6	CASSEALRANSPLHF	TGTGCCAGCAGTGAAGCGCTCAGGGCTAATTCACCCCTCCACTTT
TRBV7-2	TRBD1	15	many	TRBJ2-2	CASSSGTGNTGELFF	TGTGCCAGCAGTTCCGGGACAGGGAACACCGGGGAGCTGTTTTTT
TRBV3-1	NA	14	few	TRBJ2-7	CASSQDWGNNEQYF	TGTGCCAGCAGCCAAGATTGGGGGAATAACGAGCAGTACTTC
TRBV27	TRBD1	16	many	TRBJ1-5	CASSLYGTGGGQPQHF	TGTGCCAGCAGTCTATATGGGACAGGGGGCGGACAGCCCCAGCATTTT
TRBV28	TRBD1	15	many	TRBJ1-5	CASSADRAFYQPQHF	TGTGCCAGCAGTGCGGACAGGGCGTTTTATCAGCCCCAGCATTTT
TRBV6-5	NA	14	many	TRBJ1-3	CASSSTISGNTIYF	TGTGCCAGCAGTTCAACGATCTCTGGAAACACCATATATTTT
TRBV2	NA	14	NA	TRBJ2-6	CASLGLRGANVLTF	TGTGCCAGCCTGGGTCTCCGGGGGGCCAACGTCCTGACTTTC
TRBV11-3	NA	13	many	TRBJ2-5	CASSLLPRETQYF	TGTGCCAGCAGCTTACTCCCCCGAGAGACCCAGTACTTC
TRBV5-1	NA	15	many	TRBJ2-2	CASSSGPVNTGELFF	TGCGCCAGCAGCTCCGGTCCCGTGAACACCGGGGAGCTGTTTTTT
TRBV20-1	TRBD1	14	many	TRBJ1-5	CSANRGESNQPQHF	TGCAGTGCTAACAGGGGGGAAAGCAATCAGCCCCAGCATTTT